This T cell receptor beta chain comes out of a study of cytotoxic CD8 clonotypes in ibrutinib-treated CLL. Study-wide background: Among patients, some 25 responded partially and 2 completely; around 14 then stayed remitted and around 12 progressed after median approximately 70 months. Samples showed on average about 240,000 productive templates and about 100,000 productive rearrangements.

TCRdb keeps only in-frame clones here, not all; method: immunoSEQ multiplex PCR. The sample contains 250,000 to 350,000 clones, roughly three quarters of which appear only once. Details on this clone: Its cognate antigen is unknown.

Study observations and caveats: Ibrutinib response saw clonality rise, and progression saw it return toward baseline.

The length of the CDR3 is 14 residues. V dropped 3 bases and J dropped 0 bases, with 10 bases sitting between them. The germline V gene has CDR1 SGHRS and CDR2 YFSETQ. Material: PBMCs, obtained at disease progression, from a patient treated with ibrutinib. This sequence originates from a human donor with chronic lymphocytic leukemia. The genes are TRBV5-1 and TRBJ2-7; the D gene is possibly TRBD2 (6 bases). The chain's CDR3 is CASSYDGSSYEQYF. The CDR3 region has the DNA TGCGCCAGCAGCTACGACGGGAGCTCCTACGAGCAGTACTTC.